The sequence of this T cell receptor beta chain was determined in a study of blood T cell repertoires in COVID-19 (dated by TCRdb to 2018 to 2021). Notes on the research overall: Samples from collaborators originated in the United States, Italy and Spain and spanned both the acute and convalescent phases of COVID-19. The material from the prospective study consisted of cDNA or gDNA derived from T cells, B-cell-depleted T cells, or PBMCs. Subjects who had been exposed to COVID-19, were actively infected with it, or had recovered from it provided the deeply sampled blood TCRbeta repertoires that made up the dataset. A freely available public database, intended as a resource for researchers studying the immune response to SARS-CoV-2, is where the repertoires were released. The samples were drawn from two sources: the first 160 participants of the ongoing ImmuneRACE study, and about 1,300 subjects contributed by 6 global collaborators. Nearly every sample came with metadata listing a de-identified subject ID, COVID-19 status, age in years and sex. HLA class I and class II types, where available, came from metadata supplied by the sample provider rather than from assay-based typing. Broad study findings and their caveats: The quantity of clinical and demographic metadata differed by source and by participant and was supplied without curation.

The collaborating institutions used their own protocols to collect whole blood in K2EDTA tubes. For TCRbeta analysis, collaborator samples were shipped as frozen whole blood, as isolated PBMCs, or as DNA extracted from either sample type. This clone has more than one count but fewer than ten. Its cognate antigen has yet to be identified. Per-nucleotide qualities are absent, and no much larger clonotype sits a single base away. Sequences LNHDA (CDR1) and SQIVND (CDR2) are obtained from the germline V gene (reference sequence). The CDR3 runs 16 amino acids, cysteine and phenylalanine included. The read is trimmed to its CDR3 DNA, 48 bases read in frame from base 1. V and J are truncated by 3 bases and 4 bases respectively, leaving an intervening sequence of 16 bases. TCRbeta CDR3 regions were amplified from genomic DNA by means of the immunoSEQ Assay, a bias-controlled multiplex PCR. The study's processing was this. Nucleated cell counts per sample were estimated from amplification of reference gene primers within the assay. To quantify the absolute abundance of each unique TCRbeta CDR3 rearrangement, sequence reads were collapsed and filtered. For each sample, productive Simpson clonality was calculated by taking the square root of Simpson's diversity index across productive rearrangements. This is the immuneACCESS table as TCRdb keeps it, with only in-frame sequences that have V and J called. A part of the clones is gone; compared with another copy, unresolved V genes explain less than half, and the rest is unexplained. V and J calls and clone size are as listed in that table; D and trimming were resolved from the DNA. The sample records some 78,000 clones, 75% to 90% of which are singletons. The top ten clonotypes cover about 30% of the sample.

The TCR was taken from a man aged 50 or older with active or convalescent COVID-19. Sequences were obtained from peripheral blood. The chain joins TRBV19 to TRBJ1-5; TRBD1 might be the D gene, on 5 matching bases. CDR3 protein: CASSILGQRENQPQHF. The nucleotide sequence reads as follows: TGTGCCAGTAGTATCCTGGGGCAGAGAGAAAATCAGCCCCAGCATTTT.